The present entry profiles one T cell receptor beta chain with its context. The source of the sample is a study of blood T cell repertoires in COVID-19. In the study overall: Donors in the United States, Italy and Spain gave samples during acute or convalescent COVID-19.

TCRdb's table, derived via immunoSEQ multiplex PCR, lists solely in-frame clones and lacks some. Of about 170,000 clones listed, more than 70% are singletons. The CDR3 length is 12 residues. CDR1 is MNHNS, CDR2 SASEGT, per germline. The V and J ends lost 3 bases and 9 bases respectively, with 6 bases between them. The V gene is TRBV6-1, the J gene TRBJ1-6; no clear D gene. The receptor's source is a woman of 80 years or more with active or convalescent COVID-19. The sample was peripheral blood. As DNA, the CDR3 is TGTGCCAGCAGTGACGGTCGTTCACCCCTCCACTTT. This translates into CASSDGRSPLHF.